The rows below give T cell receptor beta chains drawn from one sample of a study of identical twins. In TCRdb, the 5' RACE reads were re-called with MiXCR into one record per CDR3 protein. In the table there are roughly 770,000 distinct CDR3 sequences, about 18% of which are singletons. These data were also filed under a second study, of T cells expressing NK-cell markers.

The sequenced sample was PBMCs. Source of these receptors: a young woman in good health. Both conserved end residues are part of each CDR3. A D gene is named only where the DNA matches it firmly. Size values are once, few and many counts, or a class for expanded clones, and some rows have none.

J,length,D,V,size,CDR3,DNA
TRBJ1-1,12,NA,TRBV30,NA,CAWSGVNTEAFF,TGTGCCTGGAGTGGTGTGAACACTGAAGCTTTCTTT
TRBJ2-5,16,TRBD2,TRBV20-1,NA,CSAHKTSGRYQETQYF,TGCAGTGCCCACAAAACTAGCGGGAGATACCAAGAGACCCAGTACTTC
TRBJ2-7,13,NA,TRBV5-1,NA,CASSPDQLYGQYF,TGCGCCAGCAGCCCGGACCAGCTCTACGGGCAGTACTTC
TRBJ2-4,13,NA,TRBV20-1,few,CSGFNQAKNIQYF,TGCAGTGGGTTCAACCAAGCCAAAAACATTCAGTACTTC
TRBJ1-1,13,NA,TRBV20-1,few,CSADKDGNTEAFF,TGCAGTGCGGATAAGGACGGAAACACTGAAGCTTTCTTT
TRBJ2-3,11,NA,TRBV20-1,NA,CSARVMDTQYF,TGCAGTGCTAGAGTAATGGATACGCAGTATTTT
TRBJ2-3,15,TRBD2,TRBV12-3/TRBV12-4,NA,CASRPLAGDADTQYF,TGTGCCAGCAGACCTCTAGCGGGAGACGCGGATACGCAGTATTTT
TRBJ2-3,14,TRBD2,TRBV20-1,few,CSARMAGGQDTQYF,TGCAGTGCTAGAATGGCGGGAGGGCAGGATACGCAGTATTTT
TRBJ2-1,14,NA,TRBV6-5,few,CASSYGWRSNEQFF,TGTGCCAGCAGTTACGGGTGGAGGTCTAATGAGCAGTTCTTC
TRBJ2-7,14,NA,TRBV4-3,NA,CASSRNVGPYEQYF,TGCGCCAGCAGCCGAAACGTAGGTCCCTACGAGCAGTACTTC
TRBJ1-1,14,TRBD1,TRBV12-3/TRBV12-4,NA,CASSPRLTGPEAFF,TGTGCCAGCAGTCCCAGACTGACAGGGCCTGAAGCTTTCTTT
TRBJ2-2,14,TRBD1,TRBV6-5,few,CASSLQGAIGELFF,TGTGCCAGCAGTCTACAGGGGGCGATCGGGGAGCTGTTTTTT
TRBJ2-7,16,TRBD2,TRBV7-9,NA,CASSLHSGTSLPSLYF,TGTGCCAGCAGCCTCCACTCCGGGACTAGTCTTCCCTCACTGTACTTC
TRBJ2-5,17,TRBD2,TRBV6-2/TRBV6-3,NA,CASSYALGTSDEETQYF,TGTGCCAGCAGTTACGCCCTCGGGACTAGCGACGAAGAGACCCAGTACTTC
TRBJ2-1,12,NA,TRBV11-3,NA,CASSFSEGEQFF,TGTGCCAGCAGCTTCTCTGAGGGTGAGCAGTTCTTC
TRBJ2-1,18,TRBD2,TRBV10-3,few,CAISERLAGGTVHNEQFF,TGTGCCATCAGTGAACGACTAGCGGGGGGAACCGTGCATAATGAGCAGTTCTTC
TRBJ1-2,16,NA,TRBV15,few,CATSSWGPGRDYGYTF,TGTGCCACCAGCTCGTGGGGCCCGGGCAGAGACTATGGCTACACCTTC
TRBJ2-3,16,TRBD1,TRBV3-1,few,CASSPLPGQGTDTQYF,TGTGCCAGCAGCCCCCTTCCGGGACAGGGGACAGATACGCAGTATTTT
TRBJ1-4,14,NA,TRBV5-4,NA,CASSLGPVGEKLFF,TGTGCCAGCAGCTTGGGACCAGTGGGTGAAAAACTGTTTTTT
TRBJ1-2,15,NA,TRBV6-5,NA,CASSYSTDSNYGYTF,TGTGCCAGCAGTTACTCGACAGATAGTAACTATGGCTACACCTTC
TRBJ1-4,15,NA,TRBV20-1,NA,CSARDGPSDGEKLFF,TGCAGTGCTAGGGACGGCCCCTCTGATGGTGAAAAACTGTTTTTT
TRBJ1-1,13,NA,TRBV5-6,many,CASSLRMNTEAFF,TGTGCCAGCAGCTTGAGGATGAACACTGAAGCTTTCTTT
TRBJ1-6,16,NA,TRBV20-1,NA,CSARGFGTPYNSPLHF,TGCAGTGCTAGAGGCTTCGGGACTCCCTATAATTCACCCCTCCACTTT
TRBJ2-3,17,TRBD2,TRBV12-3/TRBV12-4,few,CASSPHHGGGSTDTQYF,TGTGCCAGCAGTCCCCACCATGGCGGGGGGAGCACAGATACGCAGTATTTT
TRBJ1-1,15,NA,TRBV4-2,NA,CASSQAISANTEAFF,TGTGCCAGCAGCCAGGCGATTTCAGCGAACACTGAAGCTTTCTTT
TRBJ2-7,15,TRBD2,TRBV27,NA,CASSLSFGLDYEQYF,TGTGCCAGCAGTTTATCCTTTGGACTAGACTACGAGCAGTACTTC
TRBJ2-1,15,TRBD2,TRBV7-9,NA,CASSLGASGDREQFF,TGTGCCAGCAGCTTAGGGGCTAGCGGGGATCGTGAGCAGTTCTTC
TRBJ2-2,12,NA,TRBV20-1,few,CSAREGTGELFF,TGCAGTGCTAGAGAGGGGACCGGGGAGCTGTTTTTT
TRBJ2-7,17,TRBD2,TRBV7-2,few,CASSLGVGAGPFYEQYF,TGTGCCAGCAGCTTAGGGGTTGGAGCGGGACCATTCTACGAGCAGTACTTC
TRBJ1-2,13,NA,TRBV20-1,few,CSAQVPGNYGYTF,TGCAGTGCCCAAGTCCCAGGGAACTATGGCTACACCTTC
TRBJ2-3,19,TRBD2,TRBV13,NA,CASSLEGLAGAQRTDTQYF,TGTGCCAGCAGCTTAGAGGGGCTAGCGGGGGCCCAACGCACAGATACGCAGTATTTT
TRBJ2-5,15,NA,TRBV7-2,NA,CASSPTPGSQETQYF,TGTGCCAGCAGCCCAACACCAGGGAGCCAAGAGACCCAGTACTTC
TRBJ1-2,12,TRBD1,TRBV9,NA,CASSKGQTSYTF,TGTGCCAGCAGCAAGGGACAGACTAGCTACACCTTC
TRBJ1-5,17,NA,TRBV7-8,few,CASSLEVGTHGGQPQHF,TGTGCCAGCAGCTTAGAGGTTGGGACTCATGGGGGTCAGCCCCAGCATTTT
TRBJ2-7,13,NA,TRBV5-5,few,CASSLLLAHEQYF,TGTGCCAGCAGCCTCCTCCTAGCCCACGAGCAGTACTTC
TRBJ2-1,16,TRBD2,TRBV5-5,few,CASSFSGTSMIYEQFF,TGTGCCAGCAGCTTCAGTGGGACTAGCATGATCTATGAGCAGTTCTTC
TRBJ2-6,15,NA,TRBV5-1,NA,CASSLSKSGANVLTF,TGCGCCAGCAGCTTAAGCAAATCTGGGGCCAACGTCCTGACTTTC
TRBJ1-2,14,NA,TRBV3-1,few,CASSQAARGTGYTF,TGTGCCAGCAGCCAAGCCGCCCGGGGAACTGGCTACACCTTC
TRBJ2-7,15,TRBD1,TRBV6-1,few,CASSPDRDRAYEQYF,TGTGCCAGCAGTCCAGACCGGGACAGAGCCTACGAGCAGTACTTC
TRBJ2-7,13,NA,TRBV12-3/TRBV12-4,few,CASRYDTAYEQYF,TGTGCCAGCAGGTACGACACCGCCTACGAGCAGTACTTC
TRBJ2-3,13,NA,TRBV29-1,NA,CSVLGPLEDTQYF,TGCAGCGTTCTCGGGCCCTTAGAGGATACGCAGTATTTT
TRBJ2-5,11,NA,TRBV12-3/TRBV12-4,many,CASSIGETQYF,TGTGCCAGCAGTATAGGGGAGACCCAGTACTTC
TRBJ2-1,14,NA,TRBV12-3/TRBV12-4,few,CASSTIVFLNEQFF,TGTGCCAGCAGCACTATAGTATTCCTCAATGAGCAGTTCTTC
TRBJ2-1,11,NA,TRBV12-3/TRBV12-4,NA,CASRRGEQQFF,TGTGCCAGCAGGAGAGGGGAACAACAGTTCTTC
TRBJ2-7,13,NA,TRBV18,many,CASSPGQIEVQYF,TGTGCCAGCTCACCCGGGCAGATTGAAGTGCAGTACTTC
TRBJ2-4,14,TRBD2,TRBV5-1,NA,CASSLGTSENIQYF,TGCGCCAGCAGCTTGGGGACTAGCGAAAACATTCAGTACTTC
TRBJ2-5,16,TRBD1,TRBV6-1,few,CASSTGPGQGEETQYF,TGTGCCAGCTCTACCGGGCCGGGACAGGGGGAGGAGACCCAGTACTTC
TRBJ2-3,15,TRBD2,TRBV5-1,few,CASSPNSGRTDTQYF,TGCGCCAGCAGTCCGAATAGCGGGAGGACAGATACGCAGTATTTT
TRBJ2-2,16,TRBD2,TRBV2,few,CASSGTSGENTGELFF,TGTGCCAGCAGTGGGACTAGCGGGGAGAACACCGGGGAGCTGTTTTTT
TRBJ1-5,14,NA,TRBV15,NA,CATSADYSNQPQHF,TGTGCCACCAGCGCGGATTATAGCAATCAGCCCCAGCATTTT
TRBJ1-2,12,TRBD1,TRBV27,NA,CAIDGTGVGYTF,TGTGCCATCGACGGGACAGGGGTTGGCTACACCTTC
TRBJ2-1,17,TRBD2,TRBV5-1,few,CASSLGHGRQSNNEQFF,TGCGCCAGCAGCTTGGGTCACGGGAGGCAATCCAACAATGAGCAGTTCTTC
TRBJ2-7,16,TRBD2,TRBV6-5,NA,CASSYSRAGGPYEQYF,TGTGCCAGCAGTTACTCTCGAGCGGGAGGGCCTTACGAGCAGTACTTC
TRBJ1-2,17,NA,TRBV5-1,NA,CASSLRRGTTVFYGYTF,TGCGCCAGCAGCTTAAGGCGGGGGACCACCGTCTTCTATGGCTACACCTTC
TRBJ2-7,13,NA,TRBV5-5,NA,CASSLVALYEQYF,TGTGCCAGCAGCTTAGTGGCTCTCTACGAGCAGTACTTC
TRBJ2-7,13,TRBD1,TRBV6-1,few,CASSDDRAHEQYF,TGTGCCAGCAGCGACGACAGGGCCCACGAGCAGTACTTC
TRBJ2-5,14,TRBD2,TRBV29-1,NA,CSVIAGAWQGAQYF,TGCAGCGTAATAGCGGGAGCCTGGCAGGGGGCCCAGTACTTC
TRBJ2-7,15,TRBD1,TRBV3-1,NA,CASSRDRLSIYEQYF,TGTGCCAGCAGCCGGGACAGGTTATCCATCTACGAGCAGTACTTC
TRBJ1-6,13,TRBD1,TRBV12-3/TRBV12-4,few,CASTRDRGSPLHF,TGTGCCAGCACCCGGGACAGGGGGTCACCCCTCCACTTT